These 28 T cell receptor beta chains came from one sample sequenced in a study of cytomegalovirus exposure and HLA in healthy donors. Use of 60 Vbeta and 13 Jbeta primers characterized the PCR. TCRdb's copy holds only in-frame clones and misses some; the assay was immunoSEQ multiplex PCR. The table records approximately 210,000 clones, more than 60% of them present only once. The sequencing sample was made of PBMCs. The source is a woman aged 30 to 39 in good health and CMV-seropositive.

This clone was counted between two and nine times. The chain employs TRBV30 and TRBJ2-7, with D possibly matching TRBD1 (5 bases). The CDR3 sequence is 15 residues long. Looked up from germline, CDR1 is GTSNPN and CDR2 is SVGIG (reference sequence). The ends were cut back, 3 bases at V and 2 bases at J, with 17 bases in the middle. The CDR3 coding sequence is TGTGCCTGGAGCCCTCTGACAGCCGACCCCTACGAGCAGTACTTC. It codes for CAWSPLTADPYEQYF.

The chain joins TRBV11-1 to TRBJ1-1; 12 positions agree with TRBD1. The trim removed 0 bases at V and 4 bases at J, leaving 12 bases unmatched. CDR3 size: 19 residues. Germline CDR1 and CDR2: SGHAT and FQDESV (reference sequence). The CDR3 coding sequence is TGTGCCAGCAGCTTAGCGTTCGTTATGGGACAGGGGGCGGCCACTGAAGCTTTCTTT. This codes for CASSLAFVMGQGAATEAFF.

This clone was recorded once. The chain is built from TRBV11-2 and TRBJ2-3; 7 bases match TRBD2. In germline, CDR1 is SGHAT, CDR2 FQNNGV. CDR3 size: 16 residues. After removal of 7 bases from V and 3 bases from J, the junction contained 13 bases not matched to a gene. DNA for the CDR3: TGTGCCAGCACCCGGGTGGGCGGGAGAGGGACAGATACGCAGTATTTT. It codes for CASTRVGGRGTDTQYF.

In this sample, this clone turned up once. J is TRBJ2-3 and V is TRBV6-4; 13 bases agree with TRBD2. This CDR3 contains 17 residues. Germline values: CDR1 MRHNA, CDR2 SNTAGT. The J segment lost 5 bases and the V segment lost 5 bases, leaving 10 bases of the junction unmatched. In nucleotides, the CDR3 is TGTGCCAGCAGTACTAGCGGGGGGGGCCGGTTGGTAGATACGCAGTATTTT. Residues: CASSTSGGGRLVDTQYF.

The J gene is TRBJ1-4, the V gene TRBV27, with TRBD1 matching over 10 bases. CDR1 and CDR2 (germline): MNHEY, SMNVEV (reference sequence). The CDR3 contains 14 residues. The J segment lost 7 bases and the V segment lost 6 bases, leaving 5 bases of the junction unmatched. This CDR3 reads CASRRDRGLEKLFF. The CDR3 nucleotides are TGTGCCAGCAGACGGGACAGGGGACTTGAAAAACTGTTTTTT.

This rearrangement joins TRBV11-2 to TRBJ2-1; 10 bases fit TRBD2. In germline, CDR1 is SGHAT, CDR2 FQNNGV. The V gene end was trimmed by 2 bases and the J gene end by 7 bases; junction bases not matched to a gene: 8. The CDR3 contains 16 residues. DNA for the CDR3: TGTGCCAGCAGCTTAAGGCGAGCGGGGGGGCATAATGAGCAGTTCTTC. This gives the protein CASSLRRAGGHNEQFF. Full variable domain (rest looked up from reference TRBV11-2 and TRBJ2-1): EAGVAQSPRYKIIEKRQSVAFWCNPISGHATLYWYQQILGQGPKLLIQFQNNGVVDDSQLPKDRFSAERLKGVDSTLKIQPAKLEDSAVYLCASSLRRAGGHNEQFFGPGTRLTVL.

The chain combines TRBV5-6 with TRBJ1-2; a weak D match, TRBD1 (6 bases). Trimming removed 4 bases from V and 7 bases from J, with 20 bases in between. The V gene's germline CDR1 is SGHDT and CDR2 YYEEEE. The CDR3 runs to 15 residues. The CDR3 loop reads CASSPPTRAQGGYTF. The CDR3 nucleotides are TGTGCCAGCAGCCCCCCAACAAGGGCACAGGGTGGCTACACCTTC.

V usage is TRBV25-1 and J usage is TRBJ2-6, with a possible D match to TRBD1 (6 bases). The CDR3 is made up of 16 amino acids. Germline V gene data show CDR1 as MGHDK and CDR2 as SYGVNS. With 2 bases removed from V and 0 bases from J, the gap between germline ends came to 8 bases. CDR3 sequence reads: CASSERGISGANVLTF. CDR3 DNA sequence: TGTGCCAGCAGTGAAAGGGGGATCTCTGGGGCCAACGTCCTGACTTTC.

This clone was seen a single time. This sequence joins TRBV21-1 and TRBJ2-2; the table's D call, TRBD2, has no DNA check behind it. TRBV21-1 is given as a pseudogene. CDR3 size: 17 residues. The CDR3 DNA sequence: TGTGCCAGCAGCATGGGGACTAGCGGGAAGAACACCGGGGAGCTGTTTTTT. Protein: CASSMGTSGKNTGELFF.

The CDR3 loop reads CASSFVDNSTYEQYF. CDR3 in DNA: TGTGCCAGCAGCTTTGTGGACAACTCTACCTACGAGCAGTACTTC. The chain links TRBV12-1 to TRBJ2-7; TRBD1, the D gene given by the table, was not confirmed from the DNA. TRBV12-1 is deemed a pseudogene. The CDR3 is 15 residues long.

The CDR3 sequence: CASSLASGRRADTQYF. The CDR3 nucleotides are TGCGCCAGCAGCTTGGCAAGCGGGAGGCGAGCAGATACGCAGTATTTT. The rearrangement links TRBV5-1 to TRBJ2-3; 9 bases are a match to TRBD2. Germline V gives CDR1 SGHRS, CDR2 YFSETQ. The CDR3 covers 16 residues. Trimming took 0 bases from V and 4 from J; bases not matched to a gene: 6. The variable domain in full, completed from reference TRBV5-1 and TRBJ2-3, reads KAGVTQTPRYLIKTRGQQVTLSCSPISGHRSVSWYQQTPGQGLQFLFEYFSETQRNKGNFPGRFSGRQFSNSRSEMNVSTLELGDSALYLCASSLASGRRADTQYFGPGTRLTVL.

The chain couples TRBV6-6 to TRBJ1-1; 8 bases agree with TRBD1. CDR3 length equals 15 residues. From germline, CDR1 is MNHNY and CDR2 SVGAGI (reference sequence). The V gene end was trimmed by 6 bases and the J gene end by 1 base; junction bases not matched to a gene: 7. The CDR3 DNA reads TGTGCCAGCAGGGCCCCCGGGACAGGGAACACTGAAGCTTTCTTT. It translates to CASRAPGTGNTEAFF.

The chain joins TRBV30 to TRBJ1-1; D unresolved. The CDR3 sequence is 14 residues long. V was cut by 8 bases and J by 5 bases, with 21 bases left in between. Germline-derived CDR1 and CDR2 are GTSNPN and SVGIG (reference sequence). CDR3 residues: CAHRRQTRTTEAFF. CDR3 nucleotide sequence: TGTGCCCACCGGAGGCAGACTCGAACAACTGAAGCTTTCTTT.

The chain combines TRBV7-2 with TRBJ2-7; a weak D match, TRBD1 (5 bases). This CDR3 is 16 amino acids long. Germline V gene sequence: CDR1 SGHTA, CDR2 FQGNSA. V was cut by 5 bases and J by 2 bases, with 19 bases left in between. The CDR3 nucleotides read TGTGCCAGCAGCCGTGGACAAAGTATACCCCCCTACGAGCAGTACTTC. This encodes CASSRGQSIPPYEQYF.

The gene calls are TRBV23-1 and TRBJ2-3; the match to TRBD2 covers 7 bases. TRBV23-1 is an open reading frame whose function is uncertain. CDR3 length equals 15 residues. With 3 bases clipped from V and 3 bases from J, the junction kept 6 bases outside the gene matches. CDR3 sequence (DNA): TGCGCCAGCAGTCATTTTGGAGCGGGGACAGATACGCAGTATTTT. It encodes CASSHFGAGTDTQYF.

V is TRBV19 and J is TRBJ1-1, with 7 bases aligning to TRBD1. This CDR3 spans 12 amino acids. Germline V gene lookup returns CDR1 LNHDA and CDR2 SQIVND (reference sequence). Trimming at V came to 5 bases and at J to 6 bases, leaving 3 bases not matched to a gene. The CDR3 region has the DNA TGTGCCAGTAGTCGCGACAGGGCTGAAGCTTTCTTT. It encodes CASSRDRAEAFF.

This chain connects TRBV6-1 to TRBJ1-4, with 9 positions matching TRBD1. This CDR3 comprises 15 residues. Germline CDR1 and CDR2: MNHNS and SASEGT. Losses at the gene ends were 1 base for V and 7 bases for J; bases not matched to a gene: 4. The CDR3: CASSEGGQGGEKLFF. CDR3 coding DNA: TGTGCCAGCAGTGAAGGGGGACAGGGCGGTGAAAAACTGTTTTTT.

The J gene is TRBJ2-7, the V gene TRBV9; D gene ambiguous. This CDR3 region has 14 residues. V lost 0 bases and J 2 bases, leaving 9 bases between the germline ends. Per the germline V gene, CDR1 is SGDLS and CDR2 is YYNGEE. The CDR3 region is CASSVDSGPYEQYF. DNA of the CDR3: TGTGCCAGCAGCGTAGACTCGGGTCCCTACGAGCAGTACTTC.

This chain connects TRBV5-4 to TRBJ2-5; TRBD2 matches at 11 bases. V shed 1 base, J shed 2 bases, and the junction held 13 bases outside the gene matches. The CDR3 has 19 amino acids. Germline V gene lookup returns CDR1 SGHNT and CDR2 YYREEE (reference sequence). CDR3 region: CASSLTLGTSGDLQETQYF. DNA for the CDR3: TGTGCCAGCAGCTTGACCTTAGGGACTAGCGGTGACTTGCAAGAGACCCAGTACTTC.

The chain couples TRBV7-2 to TRBJ2-7; tentative D call: TRBD2 (5 bases). CDR3 length: 17 residues. V lost 1 base to trimming and J lost 4 bases, with 20 bases between them. Per the germline V gene, CDR1 is SGHTA and CDR2 is FQGNSA. This chain's CDR3 is CASSLGVRLVGAYEQYF. The CDR3 DNA sequence: TGTGCCAGCAGCTTAGGTGTGAGATTAGTGGGAGCGTACGAGCAGTACTTC.

V gene TRBV18 combines with J gene TRBJ2-7, with D perhaps matching TRBD1 (5 bases). V lost 2 bases and J 8 bases, leaving 16 bases between the germline ends. This CDR3 is 14 amino acids long. Germline loops: CDR1 KGHSH, CDR2 LQKENI. The CDR3 spells CASSPAQGDKKQYF. CDR3 coding DNA: TGTGCCAGCTCACCAGCCCAGGGTGATAAAAAGCAGTACTTC.

CDR3 coding DNA: TGTGCCTGGAGATGGACAGGCAACAACTATAATTCACCCCTCCACTTT. Encoded protein: CAWRWTGNNYNSPLHF. The rearrangement links TRBV30 to TRBJ1-6; 7 positions match TRBD1. The J segment lost 3 bases and the V segment lost 3 bases, leaving 8 bases of the junction unmatched. This CDR3 has 16 amino acids. Germline V gives CDR1 GTSNPN, CDR2 SVGIG (reference sequence).

V is TRBV19 and J is TRBJ1-4, with 7 bases that match TRBD1. The CDR3 is 16 amino acids. Germline V gene data show CDR1 as LNHDA and CDR2 as SQIVND (reference sequence). J gave up 4 bases and V 3 bases, and 8 bases lay outside the gene matches. CDR3 bases: TGTGCCAGTAGTATGGAGGGGGCGAACGTTAATGAAAAACTGTTTTTT. Translated, it gives CASSMEGANVNEKLFF. Drawing the rest from reference TRBV19 and TRBJ1-4, the complete variable domain is DGGITQSPKYLFRKEGQNVTLSCEQNLNHDAMYWYRQDPGQGLRLIYYSQIVNDFQKGDIAEGYSVSREKKESFPLTVTSAQKNPTAFYLCASSMEGANVNEKLFFGSGTQLSVL.

The chain links TRBV7-2 to TRBJ1-5; D is perhaps TRBD1 (5 bases). The V and J ends lost 1 base and 9 bases respectively, with 16 bases between them. The CDR3 totals 15 residues. Germline CDR1 is SGHTA and CDR2 is FQGNSA. CDR3 sequence: CASSLDWALGGPQHF. The CDR3 DNA reads TGTGCCAGCAGCTTAGATTGGGCTCTCGGGGGGCCCCAGCATTTT.

This clone was detected a few times. The chain employs TRBV30 and TRBJ2-5; 8 bases match TRBD2. Per the germline V gene, CDR1 is GTSNPN and CDR2 is SVGIG (reference sequence). Trimming cost V 2 bases and J 5 bases; bases outside gene matches: 4. This CDR3 contains 13 residues. The CDR3 loop reads CAWSPAGEETQYF. CDR3 nucleotides: TGTGCCTGGAGTCCAGCGGGAGAGGAGACCCAGTACTTC. Full variable domain (remainder filled in from reference TRBV30 and TRBJ2-5): SQTIHQWPATLVQPVGSPLSLECTVEGTSNPNLYWYRQAAGRGLQLLFYSVGIGQISSEVPQNLSASRPQDRQFILSSKKLLLSDSGFYLCAWSPAGEETQYFGPGTRLLVL.

The J gene is TRBJ1-5, the V gene TRBV27; D unclear. V was clipped by 5 bases and J by 7 bases, with 9 bases between them. CDR1 is MNHEY, CDR2 SMNVEV, per germline (reference sequence). This CDR3 spans 12 amino acids. Here the CDR3 reads CASSPLLQPQHF. CDR3 in DNA: TGTGCCAGCAGTCCCCTACTCCAGCCCCAGCATTTT.

V usage is TRBV19 and J usage is TRBJ1-5, with D possibly being TRBD1 (5 bases). Trimming took off 4 bases at V and 5 bases at J, with 18 bases between the two ends. CDR1 and CDR2 from the germline V gene are LNHDA and SQIVND (reference sequence). This CDR3 spans 16 amino acids. This chain's CDR3 is CASSTGGGGKYQPQHF. CDR3 in DNA: TGTGCCAGTAGTACCGGGGGAGGCGGCAAGTATCAGCCCCAGCATTTT.

The table lists this clone with a count of one. This chain uses TRBV7-2 with TRBJ2-6; the D gene is possibly TRBD2 (8 bases). With 3 bases removed from V and 4 bases from J, the gap between germline ends came to 16 bases. CDR3 length: 17 residues. CDR1 and CDR2 from the germline V gene are SGHTA and FQGNSA. The CDR3 DNA is TGTGCCAGCAGCTTGAGGGGGCGGGGGGCCGGGGCCAACGTCCTGACTTTC. Amino acids: CASSLRGRGAGANVLTF.